Below, one T cell receptor (beta chain) is given with its context. This clonotype was counted at least ten times. Its binding antigen is unknown. No clone much larger than this one lies a single base away; base qualities are absent. For repertoire sequencing, TCR beta CDR3 regions were amplified from RNA transcripts. A first-round RT-PCR used HTBI primers with the Qiagen OneStep RT-PCR kit, followed by a second-round multiplex PCR, size selection and purification. Libraries were sequenced on an Illumina HiSeq2000 using paired-end 100 bp reads. From the authors' description of their analysis: Reads were processed with SOAPnuke, discarding reads with adapters, uncalled bases, mean Phred below 15, or no exact constant-primer or identifier match. COPE v1.2.5 was used to merge the high-quality paired reads. Each unique nucleotide sequence was defined as a clonotype, and clonotypes were aligned to IMGT TRB V, D and J references with MiTCR v1.1. The analysis was limited to V-J combinations with a frequency above 0.0001, which together covered more than 98% of repertoires. For each V-J combination, a TCR clonal expansion and chaos score was defined as F50 clonal expansion divided by the chaos observed in the TCRdist matrix. Welch's t-statistics and random forest were used to reduce features to over ten V-J combinations, which were fed into a naive Bayes classifier. Thyroid-blood repertoire similarity was quantified with the Morisita-Horn index. TCRdb cleaned the public reads at Q25 with fastp, built clones with MiXCR and kept in-frame beta chains. Here each entry gathers all rows of one CDR3 protein and keeps the most common genes and DNA. TCRdb's processing, not the authors' own work, is the source of the V and J calls. This sample is represented by roughly 610,000 distinct CDR3 sequences; about a fifth of them were singletons. Approximately 6.9% of the sample is taken by the ten largest.

The sample is drawn from a study of Graves' ophthalmopathy and Graves' hyperthyroidism (dated by TCRdb to the late 2010s). Regarding the study in general: Peripheral blood samples were taken at the time of initial diagnosis, before any treatment was given. The study used TCR beta repertoire signatures to distinguish Graves' ophthalmopathy from Graves' hyperthyroidism and to predict progression to ophthalmopathy. In total, approximately 130 blood samples were TCR-sequenced: approximately 42 ophthalmopathy, some 75 hyperthyroidism and about 17 hyperthyroidism-to-ophthalmopathy patients. To explore V-J signatures that separate ophthalmopathy from hyperthyroidism, a discovery set of about 96 patients was enrolled, consisting of about 41 with ophthalmopathy and around 60 with stable hyperthyroidism. An independent validation cohort comprised 18 to 20 hyperthyroidism patients and some 16 patients who later progressed from hyperthyroidism to ophthalmopathy. In over five hyperthyroidism patients, T-cell repertoires of thyroid tissue and blood were compared. Following sample collection, hyperthyroidism patients were given methimazole at a starting dose of 30 mg daily, and ophthalmopathy patients were given high-dose intravenous methylprednisolone. For training and testing, the roughly 97 patients in the discovery cohort were randomly divided in a 7:3 ratio. Overall study results and their limits: In validation, the model predicted ophthalmopathy progression with about 71% sensitivity and roughly 72% specificity; some twelve predicted patients were CT-confirmed with GO in a median of 6.5 months. The 13-signature model separated ophthalmopathy from stable hyperthyroidism with roughly 89% sensitivity and 81.08% specificity in cross-validation, and 80%/75% in the test set. Sample size was not predetermined statistically, and investigators were not blinded to group allocation. Most of the expanded thyroid clonotypes with a frequency above 0.001 were also detected in blood, and it was suggested that the thyroid immune response may be reflected by blood repertoires.

A patient counted as having stable hyperthyroidism if there was no progression to ophthalmopathy within 18 months of follow-up. Hyperthyroidism patients were newly diagnosed, were aged 18 to 65 years, and had a disease duration under 2 months. Patients with other autoimmune diseases, uncontrolled infections, pregnancy or lactation were excluded from the study. Diagnosis was based on clinical symptoms, serum thyroxine, TRAb, thyroid ultrasound and orbital computed tomography. Using Ficoll-Paque density gradient centrifugation, PBMCs were isolated from over 8.5 ml of fresh peripheral blood. Trizol reagent was used to extract the total RNA, and its quality was then checked on an Agilent 2100 Bioanalyzer. The junction carries 14 bases between V and J, which are trimmed by 1 base and 13 bases respectively. The germline V gene (reference sequence) specifies DFQATT as CDR1 and SNEGSKA as CDR2. From cysteine to phenylalanine, the CDR3 is 11 amino acids long. CDR3 DNA is the only sequence kept; it has 33 bases, read in frame from the first base.

The rearrangement joined TRBV20-1 to TRBJ2-7, and possibly TRBD2, on 6 matching bases. The receptor was derived from a woman between 18 and 29 years old with stable Graves' hyperthyroidism. Some clones in this sample may be carry-over from other donors' samples. Donor details come from another sample of the same person, matched by shared clones. The source material was peripheral blood. For the CDR3, the sequence is CSARVGGETYF. The nucleotide sequence is TGCAGTGCTAGAGTCGGAGGGGAAACCTACTTC.